This T cell receptor (beta chain) was profiled in a study of blood T cells in healthy people across ages. The authors ran a second PCR of roughly 7 to 11 cycles using a sample-barcoded 5' primer and a J-beta primer mix. TCRdb recomputed calls from the 5' RACE reads with MiXCR, one row per CDR3 protein. Altogether approximately 820,000 distinct CDR3 sequences are present, around 42% being singletons, with the ten largest covering nearly 20%. Germline CDR1 SGHRS, CDR2 YFSETQ. With 2 bases removed from V and 0 bases from J, the gap between germline ends came to 9 bases. The CDR3 has 15 amino acids. The receptor was derived from a man aged 55 to 70 in good health. The V gene is TRBV5-1, the J gene TRBJ2-1; D ambiguous. The sequencing input was blood. The CDR3 DNA is TGCGCCAGCAGCTTCAAGGCCGACTCCTACAATGAGCAGTTCTTC. Encoded protein: CASSFKADSYNEQFF.